Sequencing of this T cell receptor (beta chain) was carried out in a study of molecular identifiers for immune sequencing clone quantification (dated by TCRdb to the late 2010s). Background for the entire study: In a replicate experiment, RNA from roughly 18,000 or 92,000 naive CD8 T cells was split into five aliquots, four of which were sequenced. This methods study used CD8 T cells to benchmark TCR RNA copy counting and molecular-identifier clustering-based TCR repertoire sequencing (MIDCIRS).

Comment on this clonotype: The specificity of this receptor is unknown. Base qualities are not recorded, but no much larger clone differs from it by a single base.

Unmatched junction bases come to 11, with V trimmed by 3 bases and J by 7 bases. The CDR3 numbers 18 residues from cysteine through phenylalanine. The retained sequence is limited to the CDR3, 54 bases, with the frame set at the first base. CDR1 and CDR2, looked up from the germline V gene (reference sequence), are MNHEY and SMNVEV. Libraries of naive CD8 T cells were generated from roughly 21,000 to 960,000 sorted cells, with 10%, 30% or 50% of the purified RNA used. Naive CD8 T cells were FACS-sorted as CD8+CD4-CCR7+CD45RA+ on a BD FACSAria II into RLT Plus buffer. To test detection sensitivity, Jurkat RNA equivalent to about eleven TCR copies was spiked into samples of about 19,000-1,000,000 naive CD8 T cells. CD8 T cells were enriched using RosetteSep CD8+ T Cell Enrichment Cocktail and Ficoll-Paque, and the enriched cells then underwent ACK red cell lysis. The study at large found these results: Modeling gave about 3 recovered TCR RNA copies per cell versus around 10 by digital PCR, implying around 30% capture efficiency. Identical TCR molecules sharing a barcode could cause highly expanded clone sizes to be underestimated. In CMV-specific effector cells, over 99% of molecules were held by clones above 20 RNA copies, whereas under 1% of molecules were held by such clones in naive cells. When barcode sub-clustering was not used, chimeric consensus sequences inflated TCR diversity, with chimeras reaching as high as 47%. The naive libraries included spiked-in Jurkat TCR RNA (more than nine copies' worth), and this Jurkat TCR RNA is not part of the donor repertoire. Even against a background of approximately 1 million naive CD8 T cells, spiked-in Jurkat TCR RNA amounting to a single cell's worth was reported to be detectable.

Libraries were constructed by PCR. The sample was run on an Illumina HiSeq 4000. Preparation of bulk TCR libraries followed a previously described approach, with the TCR primers listed in Table S5. Purification of total RNA was performed with the Qiagen AllPrep DNA/RNA kit. Before analysis, reads from multiple sequencing runs of the same library were pooled. Turning to the authors' computational methods: Only reads with exact TCR constant sequence were kept, trimmed to 150 nt, and grouped by their 12-nt molecular barcodes. Reads inside each barcode group were sub-clustered using a 15% Levenshtein threshold, and a quality-weighted consensus sequence was constructed for each RNA molecule. Non-functional sequences were filtered out, along with any lower-count sequence sitting one edit away from another sequence. On the basis of fitting two negative binomial distributions, barcode sub-clusters with fewer than 20% of the maximum read count were discarded. TCRdb passed the public sequencing reads through fastp at Q25 and MiXCR, retaining productive beta sequences. Records with the same CDR3 protein are collapsed into one entry carrying the most frequent genes and DNA. TCRdb's processing, not the study's, gives the V and J calls here. For this sample the table gives roughly 320,000 distinct CDR3 sequences, of which about a fifth were detected only once. Clones ranked in the top ten supply roughly 0.86% of the sample.

This receptor was taken from a human donor in good health. Some libraries in this study had Jurkat cell RNA spiked in. Rearrangement joined TRBV27 to TRBJ2-2; 13 central nucleotides agree with TRBD2. The sample was naive CD8+ T cells from blood, with Jurkat cell RNA spiked in. The label giving this sample's cell subset or site can be read as: FACS-sorted CD8+CD4-CCR7+CD45RA+ naive T cells. In nucleotides, the sequence is TGTGCCAGCAGTTTCACCCTCACTAGCGGGAGGGCATTCGGGGAGCTGTTTTTT. The translation is CASSFTLTSGRAFGELFF.